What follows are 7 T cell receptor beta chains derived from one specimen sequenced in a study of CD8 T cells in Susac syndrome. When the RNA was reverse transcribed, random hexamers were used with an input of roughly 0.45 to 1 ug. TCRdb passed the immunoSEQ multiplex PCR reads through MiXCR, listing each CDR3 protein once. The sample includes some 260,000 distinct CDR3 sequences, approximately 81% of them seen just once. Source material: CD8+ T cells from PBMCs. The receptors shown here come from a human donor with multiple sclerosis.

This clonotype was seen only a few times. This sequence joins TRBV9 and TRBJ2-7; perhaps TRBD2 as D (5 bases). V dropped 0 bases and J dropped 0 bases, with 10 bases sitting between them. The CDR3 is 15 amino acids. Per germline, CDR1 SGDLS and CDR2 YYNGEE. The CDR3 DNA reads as TGTGCCAGCAGCGTAGGAGGGCCCTACTCCTACGAGCAGTACTTC. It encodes CASSVGGPYSYEQYF.

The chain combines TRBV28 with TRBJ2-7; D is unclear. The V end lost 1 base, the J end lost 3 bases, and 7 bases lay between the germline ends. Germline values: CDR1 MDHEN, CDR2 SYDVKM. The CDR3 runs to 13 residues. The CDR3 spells CASSLFGSYEQYF. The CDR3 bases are TGTGCCAGCAGTTTATTTGGCAGCTACGAGCAGTACTTC.

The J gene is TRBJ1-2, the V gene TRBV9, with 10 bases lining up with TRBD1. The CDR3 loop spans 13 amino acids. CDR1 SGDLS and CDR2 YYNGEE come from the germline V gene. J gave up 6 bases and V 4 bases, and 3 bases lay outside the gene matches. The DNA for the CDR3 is TGTGCCAGCAGCCGGGACAGGGGAGATGGCTACACCTTC. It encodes CASSRDRGDGYTF.

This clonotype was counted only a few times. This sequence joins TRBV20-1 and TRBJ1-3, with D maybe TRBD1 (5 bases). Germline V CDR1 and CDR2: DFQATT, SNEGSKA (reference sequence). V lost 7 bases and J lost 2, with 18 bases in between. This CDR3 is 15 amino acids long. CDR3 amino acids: CSGTPGQGAGNTIYF. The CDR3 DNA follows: TGCAGTGGTACACCGGGGCAGGGCGCTGGAAACACCATATATTTT.

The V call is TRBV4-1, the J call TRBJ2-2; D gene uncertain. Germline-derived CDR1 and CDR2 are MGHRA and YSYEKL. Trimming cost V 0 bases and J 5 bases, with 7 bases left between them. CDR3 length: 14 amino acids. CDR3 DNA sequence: TGCGCCAGCAGCCAAGATCCTTCAACCGGGGAGCTGTTTTTT. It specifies CASSQDPSTGELFF.

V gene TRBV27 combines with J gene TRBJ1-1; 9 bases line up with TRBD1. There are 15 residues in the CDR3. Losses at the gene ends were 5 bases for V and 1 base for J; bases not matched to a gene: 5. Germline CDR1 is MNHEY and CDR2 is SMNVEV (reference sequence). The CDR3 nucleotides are TGTGCCAGCAGTCTACAACAGGGGGCGAACACTGAAGCTTTCTTT. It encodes CASSLQQGANTEAFF.

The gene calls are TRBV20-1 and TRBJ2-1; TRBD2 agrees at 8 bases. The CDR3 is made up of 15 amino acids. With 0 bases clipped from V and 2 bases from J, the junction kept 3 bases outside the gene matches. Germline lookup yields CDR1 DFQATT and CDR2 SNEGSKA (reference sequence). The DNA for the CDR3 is TGCAGTGCTAGAGACACGGGAGGGCCCTACAATGAGCAGTTCTTC. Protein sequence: CSARDTGGPYNEQFF.